This passage covers 8 T cell receptor beta chains from one sample sequenced in a study of control samples from healthy donors and cancer patients. Repertoires were generated with immunoSEQ multiplex PCR, while TCRdb's copy carries only in-frame clones and drops some. The data show fewer than 500,000 clones, with 90% seen just once and more than 6% held by the top ten. The sequenced sample was PBMCs. Receptors were obtained from a man aged 35 to 55 with head and neck cancer.

This rearrangement joins TRBV13 to TRBJ2-2; D ambiguous. The CDR3 consists of 13 residues. CDR1 is PRHDT and CDR2 is FYEKMQ in the germline V gene (reference sequence). The V end was cut by 5 bases, the J end by 6 bases, with 10 bases between. The CDR3 nucleotides read TGTGCCAGCAGCCCCTGGGCGGCCGGGGAGCTGTTTTTT. Translated, it gives CASSPWAAGELFF.

This rearrangement joins TRBV10-3 to TRBJ1-5; 8 nucleotides match TRBD1. CDR1 is ENHRY and CDR2 is SYGVKD in the germline V gene. The CDR3 runs to 15 residues. With V trimmed by 2 bases and J by 1 base, 1 base remained unmatched. In DNA form, the CDR3 reads TGTGCCATCAGTGAGGACAGGGGAAGCAATCAGCCCCAGCATTTT. This encodes CAISEDRGSNQPQHF.

This clone was detected only once. At one boundary the junction diverges from the germline segment, which might be a read error. The chain carries TRBV7-7 and TRBJ2-2, with 10 bases fitting TRBD2. There are 16 residues in the CDR3. Looked up from germline, CDR1 is SSHAT and CDR2 is FNYEAQ (reference sequence). The CDR3 loop is CASSSAGGMITGELFF. DNA of the CDR3: TGTGCTAGCAGCTCAGCGGGAGGGATGATTACCGGGGAGCTGTTTTTT.

The V gene is TRBV13, the J gene TRBJ2-1; 14 nucleotides agree with TRBD2. The ends lost 5 bases at V and 6 bases at J; junction bases unmatched: 6. The V gene's germline CDR1 is PRHDT and CDR2 FYEKMQ (reference sequence). This CDR3 is built from 16 residues. The CDR3 DNA reads TGTGCCAGCAGCCCCCCGGGACTAGCGGGAGTCAATGAGCAGTTCTTC. This sequence encodes CASSPPGLAGVNEQFF.

The chain recombines TRBV25-1 with TRBJ1-4, with D perhaps TRBD1 (6 bases). Between the trimmed V and J ends, which lost 5 bases and 8 bases, there was a span of 12 bases. The CDR3 loop spans 13 amino acids. CDR1 is MGHDK, CDR2 SYGVNS, per germline. The CDR3 is CASSRAGDEKLFF. For the CDR3, the DNA is TGTGCCAGCAGTCGGGCAGGGGACGAAAAACTGTTTTTT.

V is TRBV30 and J is TRBJ1-1; D gene unclear. This CDR3 contains 11 residues. V dropped 5 bases and J dropped 9 bases, with 13 bases sitting between them. Germline-derived CDR1 and CDR2 are GTSNPN and SVGIG (reference sequence). CDR3 nucleotide sequence: TGTGCCTGGCAAATCAGGCGACAAGCTTTCTTT. Translating gives CAWQIRRQAFF.

The chain recombines TRBV10-1 with TRBJ2-3; 13 bases are a match to TRBD2. After removal of 6 bases from V and 2 bases from J, the junction contained 5 bases not matched to a gene. CDR3 length equals 16 residues. CDR1 WNHNN and CDR2 SYGVQD come from the germline V gene (reference sequence). The CDR3 sequence is CASSRGLAGHTDTQYF. The DNA of the CDR3 is TGCGCCAGCAGCCGGGGACTAGCGGGACACACAGATACGCAGTATTTT.

The V and J genes are TRBV27 and TRBJ2-2, with 9 bases identical to TRBD1. This CDR3 region has 16 residues. Germline assignment: CDR1 MNHEY and CDR2 SMNVEV (reference sequence). V lost 3 bases and J lost 1; bases outside the gene matches: 3. The CDR3 here is CASSFDRGMNTGELFF. The DNA of the CDR3 is TGTGCCAGCAGTTTCGACAGGGGGATGAACACCGGGGAGCTGTTTTTT.